Detailed here is one T cell receptor beta chain. In TCRdb, the reads were re-called with MiXCR into one record per CDR3 protein. The sample comprises about 130,000 distinct CDR3 sequences, 7% to 9.5% of which are singletons, and roughly a tenth rests with the top ten. The sample is drawn from a study of T cell repertoires in cytomegalovirus infection. Germline V gives CDR1 SQVTM, CDR2 ANQGSEA. This CDR3 is 15 amino acids long. Unmatched junction bases numbered 6, after V lost 3 bases and J lost 2 bases. The chain joins TRBV29-1 to TRBJ2-7; TRBD1 matches at 11 bases. Sequencing was carried out using PBMCs. This TCR derives from a human donor in good health (CMV status not recorded). Some clones in this sample may be carry-over from other donors' samples. The CDR3 region is CSVEGGQGGAYEQYF. Here the CDR3 DNA reads TGCAGCGTTGAGGGGGGACAGGGGGGGGCCTACGAGCAGTACTTC.